This T cell receptor (beta chain) was obtained from a study of response to subunit inactivated influenza vaccine. Study-wide points: Researchers suggested that each seasonal influenza vaccination recruits few new T cells.

This clonotype was counted at least ten times. Antigen unknown. Each CDR3 protein is one row after TCRdb ran MiXCR on the RT-PCR reads. Among roughly 630,000 distinct CDR3 sequences, about 14% were seen once, and the ten largest hold approximately 7.6%. CDR1 is KGHDR and CDR2 is SFDVKD in the germline V gene. The CDR3 length is 15 residues. The trim removed 3 bases at V and 7 bases at J, leaving 7 bases unmatched. The sample here was PBMCs from blood, taken 14 to 15 days before vaccination. The clonotype originates from a man aged 45-65 years who received an inactivated influenza vaccine. This sequence joins TRBV24-1 and TRBJ1-2, with 10 bases lining up with TRBD1. The DNA of the CDR3 is TGTGCCACCAGTGATAACCGGGACAGGGGTTCTGGCTACACCTTC. Translation gives CATSDNRDRGSGYTF.